This section outlines one T cell receptor beta chain sequence together with its context. The antigen is unknown. All sequencing subjects had displayed CD8+CD57+ cell expansion on flow cytometry. In all patients, the disease was severe acquired aplastic anemia. Genomic DNA acted as the template from which TCR beta VDJ combination and CDR3 sequence profiling were carried out. MiXCR was run by TCRdb on the reads, yielding one entry per CDR3 protein. Of more than 70,000 distinct CDR3 sequences listed, less than 85% are singletons. This sample stems from a study of CD8+CD57+ T cells in acquired aplastic anemia. About the study: Sorted cells (CD4+ and CD8+) yielded DNA amounts that averaged about 3.4 ug. The study's findings and limits: No significant patient-versus-control difference appeared in CD8+ Simpson's diversity. About 29 CD8+ CDR3 sequences occurred in both the patients and the controls.

The V end lost 6 bases, the J end lost 4 bases, and 9 bases lay between the germline ends. CDR1 is SNHLY and CDR2 is FYNNEI in the germline V gene. This CDR3 comprises 12 residues. The specimen was sorted CD4+, CD8+, or CD8+CD57+ T cells (not recorded which) from PBMCs. V and J are TRBV2 and TRBJ1-2; unclear D gene. The origin of this receptor is a human donor with aplastic anemia. CDR3 amino acids: CASRGRIYGYTF. The CDR3 DNA sequence: TGTGCCAGCAGGGGGAGGATCTATGGCTACACCTTC.